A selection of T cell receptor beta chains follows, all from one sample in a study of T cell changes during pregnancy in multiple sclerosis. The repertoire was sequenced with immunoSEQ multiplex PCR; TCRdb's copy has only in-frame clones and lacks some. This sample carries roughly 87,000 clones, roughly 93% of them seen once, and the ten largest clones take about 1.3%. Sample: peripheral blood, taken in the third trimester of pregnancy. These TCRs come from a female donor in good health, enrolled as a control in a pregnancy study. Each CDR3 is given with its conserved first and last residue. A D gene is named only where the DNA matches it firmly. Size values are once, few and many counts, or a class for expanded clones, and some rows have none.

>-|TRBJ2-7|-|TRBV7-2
CASSWRVDEQYF
TGTGCCAGCAGCTGGCGGGTTGACGAGCAGTACTTC
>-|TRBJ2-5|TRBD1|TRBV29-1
CSVGDRGRWETQYF
TGCAGCGTGGGGGACAGGGGGCGTTGGGAGACCCAGTACTTC
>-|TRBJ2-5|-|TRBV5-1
CASKGLAGTHQETQYF
TGCGCCAGCAAGGGTTTGGCGGGAACCCATCAAGAGACCCAGTACTTC
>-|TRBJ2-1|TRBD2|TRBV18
CASSPAGAYNEQFF
TGTGCCAGCTCACCGGCGGGAGCCTACAATGAGCAGTTCTTC
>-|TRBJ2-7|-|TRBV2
CASSEGYRTYEQYF
TGTGCCAGCAGTGAAGGGTACAGGACCTACGAGCAGTACTTC
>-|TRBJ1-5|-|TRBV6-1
CASSRTGDQPQHF
TGTGCCAGCAGCCGGACGGGAGATCAGCCCCAGCATTTT
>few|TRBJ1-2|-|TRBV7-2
CASSLSGEGRYTF
TGTGCCAGCAGCTTATCAGGGGAGGGTCGCTACACCTTC
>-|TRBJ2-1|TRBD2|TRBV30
CAWGGGLADNEQFF
TGTGCCTGGGGAGGGGGACTAGCGGACAATGAGCAGTTCTTC
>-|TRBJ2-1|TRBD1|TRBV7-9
CAGARDRVFNEQFF
TGTGCCGGAGCTCGGGACAGGGTGTTCAATGAGCAGTTCTTC
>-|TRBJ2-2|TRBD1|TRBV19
CASSIAGGSGELFF
TGTGCCAGTAGTATAGCAGGGGGCTCCGGGGAGCTGTTTTTT
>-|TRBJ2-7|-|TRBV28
CASSRAPTYEQYF
TGTGCCAGCAGCCGCGCCCCAACCTACGAGCAGTACTTC
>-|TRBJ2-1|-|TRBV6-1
CASSDRSGSVFRENEQFF
TGTGCCAGCAGTGATAGGTCAGGGTCCGTATTTCGGGAGAATGAGCAGTTCTTC
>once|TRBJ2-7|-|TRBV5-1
CASSQQGYEQYF
TGCGCCAGCAGTCAACAGGGCTACGAGCAGTACTTC
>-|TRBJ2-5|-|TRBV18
CASSRTGLAETQYF
TGTGCCAGCTCCCGAACGGGCCTAGCCGAGACCCAGTACTTC
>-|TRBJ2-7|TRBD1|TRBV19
CASSPYGWTGDYEQYF
TGTGCCAGTAGTCCTTACGGGTGGACAGGTGACTACGAGCAGTACTTC
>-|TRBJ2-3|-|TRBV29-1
CSVRLEKRLSTDTQYF
TGCAGCGTTCGTCTGGAGAAGCGCCTTAGCACAGATACGCAGTATTTT
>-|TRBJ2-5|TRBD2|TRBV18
CASSPPGFVAPGGETQYF
TGTGCCAGCTCACCACCGGGATTCGTCGCTCCCGGGGGGGAGACCCAGTACTTC
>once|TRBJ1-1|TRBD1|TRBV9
CASSVGQGDTEAFF
TGTGCCAGCAGCGTGGGACAGGGTGACACTGAAGCTTTCTTT
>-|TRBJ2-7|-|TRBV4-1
CASSLATGSFSYEQYF
TGCGCCAGCAGCCTCGCGACAGGAAGTTTCTCCTACGAGCAGTACTTC
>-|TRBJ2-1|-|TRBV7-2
CASSSPSSSYNEQFF
TGTGCCAGCAGCTCCCCTTCTAGCTCCTACAATGAGCAGTTCTTC
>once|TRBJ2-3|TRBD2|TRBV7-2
CASSRLADTDTQYF
TGTGCCAGCAGCCGACTAGCGGACACAGATACGCAGTATTTT
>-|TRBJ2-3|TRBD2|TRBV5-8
CASSLGTSPLTDTQYF
TGTGCCAGCAGCTTGGGGACTAGCCCACTCACAGATACGCAGTATTTT
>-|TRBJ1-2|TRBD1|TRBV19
CASISGGQLIPYGYTF
TGTGCCAGTATCTCAGGGGGACAGCTCATTCCCTATGGCTACACCTTC
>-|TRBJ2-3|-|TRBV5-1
CASSPPVGGPTDTQYF
TGCGCCAGCAGCCCCCCGGTCGGGGGACCGACAGATACGCAGTATTTT
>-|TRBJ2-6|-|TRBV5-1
CASKPTVSGANVLTF
TGCGCCAGCAAACCGACAGTTTCTGGGGCCAACGTCCTGACTTTC
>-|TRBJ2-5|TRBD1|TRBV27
CASSLRTGTETQYF
TGTGCCAGCAGTTTACGGACAGGGACAGAGACCCAGTACTTC
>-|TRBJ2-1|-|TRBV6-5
CASSYTGVEQFF
TGTGCCAGCAGTTATACGGGAGTTGAGCAGTTCTTC
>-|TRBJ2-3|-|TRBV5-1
CASSLRGAHTDTQYF
TGCGCCAGCAGCTTGCGCGGAGCCCACACAGATACGCAGTATTTT
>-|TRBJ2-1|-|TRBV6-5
CASSYRRGPSWEQFF
TGTGCCAGCAGTTACCGGCGGGGCCCATCATGGGAGCAGTTCTTC
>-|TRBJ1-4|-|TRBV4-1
CASSQERIGEKLFF
TGCGCCAGCAGCCAAGAAAGAATCGGTGAAAAACTGTTTTTT
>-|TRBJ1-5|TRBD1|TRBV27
CASSWTGANQPQHF
TGTGCCAGCAGCTGGACAGGGGCTAATCAGCCCCAGCATTTT